The 30 T cell receptor beta chains below come from one sample, sequenced in a study of monozygotic twins with inflammatory bowel disease. For each CDR3 protein, TCRdb gives one entry from its re-call of the 5' RACE reads, without DNA. This table lists approximately 150,000 distinct CDR3 sequences. The specimen sequenced was blood. All receptors come from a human donor with ulcerative colitis or Crohn's disease, or a healthy co-twin of an affected twin (not recorded which).

The V gene is TRBV5-1, the J gene TRBJ2-5; as DNA is missing, the TRBD2 call by TCRdb cannot be tested. Germline V gene sequence: CDR1 SGHRS, CDR2 YFSETQ. The CDR3 extends over 14 amino acids. The CDR3 region is CASSFLEGVQTQYF. Together with reference TRBV5-1 and TRBJ2-5, the CDR3 gives the full variable domain: KAGVTQTPRYLIKTRGQQVTLSCSPISGHRSVSWYQQTPGQGLQFLFEYFSETQRNKGNFPGRFSGRQFSNSRSEMNVSTLELGDSALYLCASSFLEGVQTQYFGPGTRLLVL.

J is TRBJ2-2 and V is TRBV5-5; the D call of TRBD2 rests on TCRdb alone, since no DNA is present to check it. CDR1 and CDR2 (germline): SGHKS, YYEKEE (reference sequence). The CDR3 is 16 amino acids. CDR3 sequence reads: CASSLEEGRGTGELFF.

The CDR3 protein is CASRLTAPSSPLHF. The V and J genes are TRBV28 and TRBJ1-6; the D call from TCRdb, TRBD1, cannot be confirmed without DNA. Per the germline V gene, CDR1 is MDHEN and CDR2 is SYDVKM. The CDR3 extends over 14 amino acids.

The J gene is TRBJ2-2, the V gene TRBV4-1; TCRdb's assignment of TRBD1 cannot be checked, as there is no DNA. The CDR3 runs to 16 residues. The germline CDR1 and CDR2 sequences are MGHRA and YSYEKL. The CDR3 region is CASSQVPRGRAGELFF.

The J gene is TRBJ1-5, the V gene TRBV20-1; absent DNA, TCRdb's TRBD1 call cannot be checked. The CDR3 totals 13 residues. Germline-derived CDR1 and CDR2 are DFQATT and SNEGSKA (reference sequence). The CDR3 here is CSAVDRGTQPQHF.

The genes are TRBV7-2 and TRBJ1-1. The CDR3 sequence is 14 residues long. Germline V gene sequence: CDR1 SGHTA, CDR2 FQGNSA. This chain's CDR3 is CASSLQEGNTEAFF.

V is TRBV5-1 and J is TRBJ2-7; TCRdb names TRBD1, which stays unverified in the absence of DNA. There are 14 residues in the CDR3. Germline CDR1 reads SGHRS; CDR2 reads YFSETQ. The chain's CDR3 is CASSLGGGSYEQYF. The variable domain in full, completed from reference TRBV5-1 and TRBJ2-7, reads KAGVTQTPRYLIKTRGQQVTLSCSPISGHRSVSWYQQTPGQGLQFLFEYFSETQRNKGNFPGRFSGRQFSNSRSEMNVSTLELGDSALYLCASSLGGGSYEQYFGPGTRLTVT.

The CDR3 protein is CASSSGIHTDTQYF. The rearrangement joins TRBV12-3 or TRBV12-4 to TRBJ2-3. The CDR3 is made up of 14 amino acids.

The genes are TRBV6-6 and TRBJ1-4. Germline V gene data show CDR1 as MNHNY and CDR2 as SVGAGI (reference sequence). The CDR3 spans 13 residues. CDR3 region: CASTYRGGEKLFF.

The chain links TRBV5-1 to TRBJ2-6. Germline CDR1 and CDR2: SGHRS and YFSETQ. This CDR3 has 16 amino acids. CDR3 sequence reads: CASSTYTESGANVLTF.

V usage is TRBV14 and J usage is TRBJ2-3. CDR3 length: 12 residues. Germline V gene data show CDR1 as SGHDN and CDR2 as FVKESK. The CDR3 loop is CASSKEWDTQYF.

V gene TRBV5-5 combines with J gene TRBJ2-2; TCRdb selects TRBD1, and the lack of DNA leaves this call unchecked. The CDR3 is made up of 16 amino acids. Germline values: CDR1 SGHKS, CDR2 YYEKEE (reference sequence). The CDR3 loop reads CASSFTAGTNTGELFF.

The chain employs TRBV7-9 and TRBJ2-1; as DNA is missing, the TRBD1 call by TCRdb cannot be tested. The CDR3 sequence is 13 residues long. Looked up from germline, CDR1 is SEHNR and CDR2 is FQNEAQ (reference sequence). Here the CDR3 reads CASRSPLIGFLLF. The whole variable domain, remainder taken from reference TRBV7-9 and TRBJ2-1, is DTGVSQNPRHKITKRGQNVTFRCDPISEHNRLYWYRQTLGQGPEFLTYFQNEAQLEKSRLLSDRFSAERPKGSFSTLEIQRTEQGDSAMYLCASRSPLIGFLLFGPGTRLTVL.

The chain links TRBV12-3 or TRBV12-4 to TRBJ2-2; TCRdb reports TRBD1, a call that lacks DNA to check it against. The CDR3 is made up of 13 amino acids. The CDR3 region is CASSSRDSGELFF.

This CDR3 is CASSPRDRGLDTQYF. This chain connects TRBV5-1 to TRBJ2-3; checking the TCRdb D call of TRBD1 is not possible without DNA. The CDR3 is 15 residues long. Per the germline V gene, CDR1 is SGHRS and CDR2 is YFSETQ.

V usage is TRBV18 and J usage is TRBJ2-7; TCRdb indicates TRBD1, and absent DNA this call remains unverified. The CDR3 loop spans 16 amino acids. Germline V CDR1 and CDR2: KGHSH, LQKENI. The CDR3 sequence: CASSPSPGGSGYEQYF.

The chain couples TRBV7-9 to TRBJ2-2; TCRdb gives TRBD1 as the D gene, but with no DNA this cannot be confirmed. The CDR3 runs 16 residues. Germline lookup yields CDR1 SEHNR and CDR2 FQNEAQ (reference sequence). The CDR3 sequence is CASSLATGGNTGELFF.

The chain couples TRBV5-1 to TRBJ2-1; TCRdb's D call, TRBD2, is unchecked because there is no DNA. Germline CDR1 and CDR2: SGHRS and YFSETQ. The length of the CDR3 is 17 residues. The CDR3 loop is CASSLNIAGAIRDEQFF.

The CDR3 loop is CASSPPAAGTYNEQFF. The chain links TRBV3-1 to TRBJ2-1; as DNA is missing, the TRBD2 call by TCRdb cannot be tested. CDR3 length: 16 amino acids. Germline values: CDR1 LGHDT, CDR2 YNNKEL (reference sequence).

V gene TRBV4-2 combines with J gene TRBJ1-2; TCRdb indicates TRBD1, and absent DNA this call remains unverified. The CDR3 is 15 amino acids. Germline lookup yields CDR1 LGHNA and CDR2 YNFKEQ. This CDR3 reads CASSQDRGGYLGYTF.

The CDR3 sequence is CASSSLVLGTATNEKLFF. The V gene is TRBV3-1, the J gene TRBJ1-4; TCRdb selects TRBD1, and the lack of DNA leaves this call unchecked. Germline CDR1 and CDR2: LGHDT and YNNKEL (reference sequence). The CDR3 loop spans 18 amino acids.

The chain uses TRBV6-1 and TRBJ1-2; TCRdb gives TRBD1 as the D gene, but with no DNA this cannot be confirmed. Per germline, CDR1 MNHNS and CDR2 SASEGT. This CDR3 is 14 amino acids long. CDR3 loop: CASRKAGTDYGYTF.

The chain uses TRBV7-2 and TRBJ1-6; TCRdb proposes TRBD1, but this gene call is untestable without DNA. In germline, CDR1 is SGHTA, CDR2 FQGNSA. CDR3 length: 12 amino acids. This chain's CDR3 is CASSVPGSPLHF. Complete variable domain (other parts from reference TRBV7-2 and TRBJ1-6): GAGVSQSPSNKVTEKGKDVELRCDPISGHTALYWYRQSLGQGLEFLIYFQGNSAPDKSGLPSDRFSAERTGGSVSTLTIQRTQQEDSAVYLCASSVPGSPLHFGNGTRLTVT.

The V and J genes are TRBV5-5 and TRBJ2-5; TCRdb's D call, TRBD1, is unchecked because there is no DNA. The CDR3 consists of 14 residues. CDR1 is SGHKS, CDR2 YYEKEE, per germline (reference sequence). CDR3: CASSPGGFGETQYF.

V gene TRBV2 combines with J gene TRBJ2-5; TCRdb outputs TRBD2, but without DNA this stays unchecked. Germline V lookup: CDR1 SNHLY, CDR2 FYNNEI. The CDR3 runs to 15 residues. The chain's CDR3 is CASRKGLAIQETQYF.

This rearrangement joins TRBV7-2 to TRBJ2-4; TCRdb returns TRBD2, unconfirmable since there is no DNA. Germline-derived CDR1 and CDR2 are SGHTA and FQGNSA. This CDR3 is 16 amino acids long. The CDR3 is CASSPELAEGGGIQYF.

V is TRBV7-6 and J is TRBJ2-1; the TCRdb call, TRBD2, lacks DNA for checking. Germline CDR1 is SGHVS and CDR2 is FNYEAQ. This CDR3 region has 13 residues. CDR3 amino acids: CASSPGTWNEQFF.

This rearrangement joins TRBV18 to TRBJ2-3; TCRdb's D gene call, TRBD1, goes unchecked for lack of DNA. This CDR3 comprises 16 residues. The germline gives CDR1 KGHSH, CDR2 LQKENI. CDR3 sequence: CASSPTYRQSTDTQYF.

The chain joins TRBV27 to TRBJ2-3; the D call from TCRdb, TRBD2, cannot be confirmed without DNA. The CDR3 contains 15 residues. The germline gives CDR1 MNHEY, CDR2 SMNVEV (reference sequence). CDR3 loop: CASSLWGRPTDTQYF.

The chain links TRBV7-2 to TRBJ2-7; absent DNA, TCRdb's TRBD2 call cannot be checked. The germline V gene encodes CDR1 SGHTA and CDR2 FQGNSA. This CDR3 has 16 residues. CDR3 in amino acids: CASSLLGLVGTYEQYF.